This TCR beta chain was sequenced for a study of CD8 T cells in ankylosing spondylitis. Overall study findings and caveats: Disease-linked clones reportedly concentrated significantly in matched ankylosing spondylitis synovial fluid. CD8+ by phenotype, disease-linked clones were relatively rare in peripheral blood. One TCR beta motif, made up of 7 or 8 highly homologous variants, appeared characteristic of ankylosing spondylitis blood.

MiXCR was run by TCRdb on the 5' RACE reads, yielding one entry per CDR3 protein. The sample carries roughly 260,000 distinct CDR3 sequences, 15% to 25% recorded once. CDR3 size: 16 residues. From germline, CDR1 is SGHTA and CDR2 FQGTGA. The J segment lost 2 bases and the V segment lost 4 bases, leaving 8 bases of the junction unmatched. This clonotype was recorded a few times. Its matching antigen is unknown. This chain links TRBV7-3 with TRBJ2-3, with 8 bases fitting TRBD2. The sequencing sample was made of blood, either unsorted or a sorted T cell fraction (not recorded which). This clonotype was sampled from a male donor with ankylosing spondylitis or in good health (not recorded which). This CDR3 reads CASSSLGGGFTDTQYF. The CDR3 bases are TGTGCCAGCAGCTCCCTTGGCGGGGGGTTCACAGATACGCAGTATTTT.